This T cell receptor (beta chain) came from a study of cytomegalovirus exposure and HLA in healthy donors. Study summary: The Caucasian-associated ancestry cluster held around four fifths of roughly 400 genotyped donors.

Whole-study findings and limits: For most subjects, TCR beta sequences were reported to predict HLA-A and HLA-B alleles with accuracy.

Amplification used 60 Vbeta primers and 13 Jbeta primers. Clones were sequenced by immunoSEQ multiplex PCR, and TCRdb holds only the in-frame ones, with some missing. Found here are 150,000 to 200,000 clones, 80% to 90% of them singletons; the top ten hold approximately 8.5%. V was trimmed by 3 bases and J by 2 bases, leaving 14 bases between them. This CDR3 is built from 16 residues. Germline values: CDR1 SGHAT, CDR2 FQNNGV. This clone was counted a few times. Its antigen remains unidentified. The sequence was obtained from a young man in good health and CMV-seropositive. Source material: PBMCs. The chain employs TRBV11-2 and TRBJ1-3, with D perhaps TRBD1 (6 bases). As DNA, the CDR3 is TGTGCCAGCAGCTTTAGGACAGCTGCCCCTGGAAACACCATATATTTT. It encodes CASSFRTAAPGNTIYF.